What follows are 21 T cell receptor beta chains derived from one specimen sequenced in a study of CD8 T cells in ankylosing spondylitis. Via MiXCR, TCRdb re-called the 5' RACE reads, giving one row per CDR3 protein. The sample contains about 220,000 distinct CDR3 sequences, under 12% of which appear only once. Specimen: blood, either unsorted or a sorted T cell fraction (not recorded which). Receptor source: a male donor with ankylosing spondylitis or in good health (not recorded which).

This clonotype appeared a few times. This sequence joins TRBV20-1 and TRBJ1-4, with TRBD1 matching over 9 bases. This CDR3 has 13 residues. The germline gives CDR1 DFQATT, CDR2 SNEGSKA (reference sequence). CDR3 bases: TGCGGACAGGGGATCAGGACTAATGAAAAACTGTTTTTT. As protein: CGQGIRTNEKLFF.

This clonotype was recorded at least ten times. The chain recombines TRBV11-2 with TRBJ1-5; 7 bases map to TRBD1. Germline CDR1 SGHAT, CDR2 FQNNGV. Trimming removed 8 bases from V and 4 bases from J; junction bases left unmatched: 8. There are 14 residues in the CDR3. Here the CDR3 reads CASAGQGVNQPQHF. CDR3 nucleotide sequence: TGTGCCAGCGCGGGGCAGGGGGTTAATCAGCCCCAGCATTTT.

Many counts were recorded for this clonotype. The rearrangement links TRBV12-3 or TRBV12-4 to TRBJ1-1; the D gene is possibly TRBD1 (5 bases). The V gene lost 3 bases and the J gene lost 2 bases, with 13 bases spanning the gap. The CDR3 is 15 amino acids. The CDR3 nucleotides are TGTGCCAGCAGTTTTCAGGGAGGAATAAACACTGAAGCTTTCTTT. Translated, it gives CASSFQGGINTEAFF.

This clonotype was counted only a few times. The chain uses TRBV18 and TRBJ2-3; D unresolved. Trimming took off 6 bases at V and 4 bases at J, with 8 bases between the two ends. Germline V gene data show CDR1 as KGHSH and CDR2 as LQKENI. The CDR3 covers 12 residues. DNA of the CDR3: TGTGCCAGCTCGTCGATAGCAGATACGCAGTATTTT. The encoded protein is CASSSIADTQYF.

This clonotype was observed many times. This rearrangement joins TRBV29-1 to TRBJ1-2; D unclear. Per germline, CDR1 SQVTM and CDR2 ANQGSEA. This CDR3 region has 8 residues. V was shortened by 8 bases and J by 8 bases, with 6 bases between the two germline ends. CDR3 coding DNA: TGCAGCTCCGGGGGCTACACCTTC. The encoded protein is CSSGGYTF.

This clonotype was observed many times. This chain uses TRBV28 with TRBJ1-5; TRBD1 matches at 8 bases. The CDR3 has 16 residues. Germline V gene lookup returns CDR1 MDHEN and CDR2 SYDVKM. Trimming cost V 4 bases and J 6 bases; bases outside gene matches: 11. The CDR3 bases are TGTGCCAGCAGTTCAAACGACAGGGGTCCCTTTCAGCCCCAGCATTTT. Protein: CASSSNDRGPFQPQHF.

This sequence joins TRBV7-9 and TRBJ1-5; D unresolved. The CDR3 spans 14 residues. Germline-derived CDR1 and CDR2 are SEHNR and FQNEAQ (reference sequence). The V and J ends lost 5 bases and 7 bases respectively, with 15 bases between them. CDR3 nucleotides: TGTGCCAGCAGCGCTACTGAATCGGGGCAGCCCCAGCATTTT. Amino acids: CASSATESGQPQHF.

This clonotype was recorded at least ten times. The CDR3 DNA sequence: TGCAGTGCTAGAGGGAATTTGGACAGGGCGGAGACCCAGTACTTC. This translates into CSARGNLDRAETQYF. The chain has TRBV20-1 and TRBJ2-5; TRBD1 matches at 8 bases. The germline V gene has CDR1 DFQATT and CDR2 SNEGSKA (reference sequence). The CDR3 runs 15 residues. J gave up 5 bases and V 1 base, and 9 bases lay outside the gene matches.

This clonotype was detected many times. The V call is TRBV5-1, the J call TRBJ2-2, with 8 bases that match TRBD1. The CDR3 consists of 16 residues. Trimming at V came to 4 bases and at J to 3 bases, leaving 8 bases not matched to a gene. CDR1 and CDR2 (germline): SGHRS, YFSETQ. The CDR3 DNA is TGCGCCAGCAGCCCAGGACAGGGTGTAGACACCGGGGAGCTGTTTTTT. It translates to CASSPGQGVDTGELFF.

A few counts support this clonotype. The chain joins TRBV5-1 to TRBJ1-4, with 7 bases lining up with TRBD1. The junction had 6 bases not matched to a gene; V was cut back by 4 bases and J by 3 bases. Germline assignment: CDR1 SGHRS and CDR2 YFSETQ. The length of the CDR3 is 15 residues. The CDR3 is CASSPGQAANEKLFF. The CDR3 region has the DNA TGCGCCAGCAGCCCTGGACAGGCGGCTAATGAAAAACTGTTTTTT.

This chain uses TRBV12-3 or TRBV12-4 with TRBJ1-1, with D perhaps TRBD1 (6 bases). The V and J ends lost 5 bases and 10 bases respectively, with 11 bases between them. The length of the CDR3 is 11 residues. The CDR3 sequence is CASSQGRGAFF. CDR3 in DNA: TGTGCCAGCAGTCAGGGGCGCGGAGCTTTCTTT.

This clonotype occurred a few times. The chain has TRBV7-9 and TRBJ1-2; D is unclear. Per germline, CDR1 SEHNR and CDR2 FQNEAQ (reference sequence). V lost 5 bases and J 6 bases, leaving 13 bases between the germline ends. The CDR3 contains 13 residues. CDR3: CASSQNNGNGYTF. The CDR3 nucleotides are TGTGCCAGCAGCCAAAACAACGGGAATGGCTACACCTTC.

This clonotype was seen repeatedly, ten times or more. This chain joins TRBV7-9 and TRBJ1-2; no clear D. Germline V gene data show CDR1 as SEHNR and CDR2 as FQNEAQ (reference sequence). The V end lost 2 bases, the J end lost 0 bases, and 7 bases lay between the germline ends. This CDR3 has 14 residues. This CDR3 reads CASSLQASNYGYTF. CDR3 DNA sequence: TGTGCCAGCAGCTTACAGGCGTCTAACTATGGCTACACCTTC.

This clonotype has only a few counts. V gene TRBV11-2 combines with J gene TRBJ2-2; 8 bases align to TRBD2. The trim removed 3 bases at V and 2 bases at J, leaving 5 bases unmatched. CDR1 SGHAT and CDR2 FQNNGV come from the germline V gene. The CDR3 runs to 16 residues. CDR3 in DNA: TGTGCCAGCAGCTTTCCTCGGGGGGGAAACACCGGGGAGCTGTTTTTT. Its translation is CASSFPRGGNTGELFF.

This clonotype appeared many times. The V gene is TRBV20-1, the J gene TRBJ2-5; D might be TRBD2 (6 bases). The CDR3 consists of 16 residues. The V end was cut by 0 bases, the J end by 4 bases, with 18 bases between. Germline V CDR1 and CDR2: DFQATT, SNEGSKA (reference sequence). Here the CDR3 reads CSARDPSAGRRETQYF. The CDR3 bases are TGCAGTGCTAGAGATCCTTCTGCGGGGCGAAGAGAGACCCAGTACTTC.

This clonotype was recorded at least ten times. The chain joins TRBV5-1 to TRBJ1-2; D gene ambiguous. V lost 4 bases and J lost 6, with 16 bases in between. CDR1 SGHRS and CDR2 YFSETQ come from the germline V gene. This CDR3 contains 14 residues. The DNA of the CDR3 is TGCGCCAGCAGCCCTGGGGAGGGAACCAATGGCTACACCTTC. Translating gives CASSPGEGTNGYTF.

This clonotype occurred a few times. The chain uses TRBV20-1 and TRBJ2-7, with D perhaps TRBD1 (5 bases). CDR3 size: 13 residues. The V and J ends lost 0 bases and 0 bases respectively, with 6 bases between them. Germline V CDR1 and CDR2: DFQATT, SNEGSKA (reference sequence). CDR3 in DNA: TGCAGTGCTAGAGATGACAGCTCCTACGAGCAGTACTTC. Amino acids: CSARDDSSYEQYF.

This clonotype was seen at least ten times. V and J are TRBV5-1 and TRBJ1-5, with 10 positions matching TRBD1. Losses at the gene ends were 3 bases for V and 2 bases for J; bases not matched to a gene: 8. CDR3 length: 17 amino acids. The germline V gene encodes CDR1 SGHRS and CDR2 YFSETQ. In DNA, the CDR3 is TGCGCCAGCAGCTCCGGGACAGGGGCTGGTGGCAATCAGCCCCAGCATTTT. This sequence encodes CASSSGTGAGGNQPQHF.

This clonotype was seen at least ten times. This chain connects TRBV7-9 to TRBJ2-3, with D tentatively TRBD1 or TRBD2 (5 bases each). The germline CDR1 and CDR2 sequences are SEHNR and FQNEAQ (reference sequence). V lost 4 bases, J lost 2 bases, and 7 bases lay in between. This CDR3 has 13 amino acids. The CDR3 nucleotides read TGTGCCAGCAGCTCCGGGACCACAGATACGCAGTATTTT. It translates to CASSSGTTDTQYF.

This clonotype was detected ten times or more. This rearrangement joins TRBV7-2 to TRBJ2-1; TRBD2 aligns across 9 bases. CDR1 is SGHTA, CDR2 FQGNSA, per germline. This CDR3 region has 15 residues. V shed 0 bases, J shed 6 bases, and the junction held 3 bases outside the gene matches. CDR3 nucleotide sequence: TGTGCCAGCAGCTTAGCGTCTAGCGGGACCAATGAGCAGTTCTTC. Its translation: CASSLASSGTNEQFF.

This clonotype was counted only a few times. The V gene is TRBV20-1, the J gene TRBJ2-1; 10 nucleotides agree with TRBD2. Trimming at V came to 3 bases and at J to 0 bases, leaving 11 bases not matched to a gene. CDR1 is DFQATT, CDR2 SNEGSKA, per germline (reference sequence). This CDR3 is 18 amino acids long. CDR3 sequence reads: CSASSLAGVPSSYNEQFF. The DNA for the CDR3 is TGCAGTGCTAGTTCGCTAGCGGGGGTCCCAAGCTCCTACAATGAGCAGTTCTTC.